This TCR beta chain emerged from a study of shared clonotypes between healthy human individuals. Every donor, a Caucasian adult, lived in Nashville, Tennessee. Assay: immunoSEQ multiplex PCR; the TCRdb copy retains only in-frame clones and omits some. The sample has about 1.1 million clones, roughly 80% seen once. Between the trimmed V and J ends, which lost 5 bases and 5 bases, there was a span of 22 bases. The CDR3 consists of 16 residues. Germline loops: CDR1 SGHTA, CDR2 FQGNSA. The V gene is TRBV7-2, the J gene TRBJ2-7, with D possibly being TRBD1 or TRBD2 (5 bases each). This receptor was identified in a man between 18 and 35 years old in good health. Some clones in this sample may be carry-over from other donors' samples. Sequenced: memory CD4+ T cells from PBMCs. Subset indicated: CD45RA-negative fraction. DNA of the CDR3: TGTGCCAGCAGCCCGGAGGTGGGGCCAATTTCCCACGAGCAGTACTTC. It specifies CASSPEVGPISHEQYF.